This T cell receptor (beta chain) originates from a study of cytomegalovirus exposure and HLA in healthy donors (dated by TCRdb to the late 2010s). Turning to the overall study: An earlier analysis of several hundred of the donors reported about 260 Gb of sequence data and 95 million to 140 million unique TCR beta sequences obtained from roughly 170 million T cells. An early release covering 550 to 650 HLA-typed donors comprised about 300 gigabases of sequencing data and about 90 million unique TCR sequences. Every discovery cohort repertoire had been produced on one sequencing platform. Besides the first cohort of hundreds of subjects, a separate validation cohort made up of over a hundred different subjects was used. The T cell repertoires of 666 subjects were profiled by immunosequencing and related to cytomegalovirus serostatus. A later genetic analysis used genome-wide SNP genotypes for about three fifths of the 666 donors, treating that subset as a discovery cohort. Of the 300 to 500 genotyped donors, 81% were placed in the genetic ancestry cluster associated with self-reported Caucasian donors. To predict cytomegalovirus infection status, the study brought together high-throughput TCR immunosequencing, statistical association of individual TCRs with disease status, and machine learning. Four to six DR-DQ haplotypes were handled as single units for association and clustering, since linkage in the cohort was strong. Typing coverage varied by locus: about 620-630 donors for A, B, C, DRB1 and DQB1; approximately 560 for DQA1; over 600 for DPA1; about 450 for DPB1. To decide whether each TCR beta V gene segment behaved as functional or pseudogenic, an earlier analysis of some 600 of the donors relied on high-throughput TCR beta sequencing. Donor age, sex, ethnicity and CMV serostatus were compiled alongside the repertoire data. A later analysis re-examined previously published TCR beta repertoires from hundreds of donors and added high-resolution HLA genotyping to investigate patterns of TCR occurrence. On average, around 240,000 unique TCR beta nucleotide sequences were sequenced per donor among 350 to 400 genotyped donors of the cohort, with 15% to 20% of those sequences being non-productive. The aim of the study was to test whether cataloging public T cell receptors could identify signatures of past pathogen exposure. In the later analysis, no new phenotypic data were used to find candidate immune exposures; instead, reliance was placed on TCR beta sequences and their occurrence across donors. HLA typing included class I and class II loci at four-digit resolution.

The library relied on the immunoSEQ multiplex PCR assay. The multiplex PCR relied on a mix of 60 forward primers for TCR Vbeta segments and 13 reverse primers for TCR Jbeta segments. The CDR3 region of rearranged TCR beta genes was amplified from genomic DNA with a multiplex PCR assay. Amplified TCR beta libraries were sequenced as 87-base-pair reads on the Illumina HiSeq System. Regarding the original processing steps: In a later analysis, roughly 80 million unique TCR beta chains were counted across the 500 to 850 repertoires, and around 10 million of these chains were shared by at least two donors. Raw reads were error-corrected and collapsed into unique sequences by a nearest-neighbor algorithm in which closely related sequences were merged to remove PCR and sequencing errors. CDR3 sequences were aligned to IMGT reference sequences to assign V, D and J gene segments. For a sequence to be retained, at least a six-nucleotide match to both a V gene segment and a J gene segment was required. A rearrangement was called productive if the CDR3 had no stop codons and remained in frame with V and J, and every other rearrangement was called non-productive. Following IMGT convention, CDR3 was defined as the stretch from the second conserved V-encoded cysteine to the conserved J-encoded phenylalanine. The earlier analysis of a few hundred of the donors excluded sequences that lacked an unambiguous match to a single V gene segment. An earlier analysis of several hundred of the donors called V segments functional above 56.7% productive rearrangements and segregating when the between-donor standard deviation exceeded 5%. To diagnose cytomegalovirus status from the catalog of TCR beta chain sequences, a statistical classification framework was built. V and J gene assignment, in a later analysis, came from comparing TCR nucleotide sequences with IMGT/GENE-DB human TR gene sequences. Using the TCRdist pipeline, a later analysis assigned CDR3 sequences along with most-parsimonious VDJ recombination scenarios. In a later analysis, each TCR beta chain was defined by its CDR3 amino acid sequence together with its V-gene family, and reads without a unique V-gene family were excluded. A later analysis removed roughly 590 highly shared, low-generation-probability nucleotide sequences to deal with suspected cross-contamination and a sequencing artifact. A later analysis calculated a clonal expansion index for each public chain from normalized within-repertoire ranks of inferred template counts. Generation probabilities in a later analysis came from a VDJ recombination model fitted to out-of-frame rearrangements, and those results were checked against IGoR. Hypergeometric tests were used in a later analysis to score TCR-TCR, TCR-HLA and TCR-CMV co-occurrence, with a repertoire-size bias correction applied to the TCR pairs. A later analysis estimated false discovery rates by permuting HLA or CMV assignments 20 times. In a later analysis, co-occurring TCRs were grouped using DBSCAN, with TCRdist sequence similarity added in when clustering inside HLA-allele-positive subsets. Repertoires with fewer than 30,000 or more than 120,000 public chains, plus five repertoires with anomalous nucleotide sharing, were excluded from co-occurrence clustering. Drawn from immuneACCESS, this table holds only the in-frame rearrangements with V and J called that TCRdb kept. Clones are partly lost; checked studies trace under half to an unresolved V gene and leave the rest unexplained. Clonal size and the V and J genes are those of that table, whereas D and trimming came from the DNA. The sample data list about 160,000 clones, and around 84% of these were observed just once. Of the sample, more than 1.5% is held by the ten largest clones.

On this clone itself: This clone's antigen is unknown. Per-nucleotide qualities are absent, and no much larger clonotype sits a single base away.

Reading the germline V gene gives CDR1 MNHNS and CDR2 SASEGT. V loses 3 bases of germline sequence and J loses 1 base, and the interval between the two ends is 9 bases. The cysteine opens and the phenylalanine closes a CDR3 of 14 amino acids. Of all the DNA, just the CDR3 is kept, 42 bases in frame from base 1. The cohort comprised around 700 healthy bone marrow donors. All cohort members were sampled while nominally healthy, although unrecorded immune exposures were likely present. The donor tested CMV seronegative and was one of the 352 seronegative cohort members. Each donor provided a peripheral blood sample, and peripheral blood mononuclear cells were used for TCR beta sequencing. Genomic DNA extraction from the blood cell samples was performed with the Qiagen DNeasy Blood Extraction Kit. The full study reports these points: It was suggested by the authors that the approach could potentially be generalized to other disease states and immunological phenotypes. Some IMGT-functional V segments, including TRBV6-2 and TRBV6-3, could not be distinguished by the 87-base-pair reads and were therefore excluded. CMV serostatus was the only immune exposure information available for the cohort. Compared with equally common non-associated chains, HLA-associated TCR beta chains in a later analysis were more clonally expanded and had lower generation probabilities. Because HLA typing was unavailable for some donors at each locus, only the typed subset was used in association tests. An association between a missense DCLRE1C variant and V-gene and J-gene trimming of TCR beta chains was found in a later genetic analysis and replicated in an independent cohort. Only TCR beta chains were sequenced in this cohort, and the absence of alpha or paired-chain data limited detectable features. Because counts were too low, roughly 18 rarely observed V segments, including chromosome 9 orphons, were left out of the earlier analysis of several hundred of the donors. Strong co-occurrence of HLA alleles, especially DR and DQ, made assigning TCR associations to individual alleles difficult. In a later genetic analysis, fewer N-insertions in productive TCRs were reported among donors in an Asian-associated ancestry cluster than the 666-donor mean. A group of highly shared sequence variants was considered likely to be a technical artifact of the sequencing pipeline. Most TCR sequences were seen in very few donors, while some public TCRs were found in many individuals. According to a later analysis, most CMV-associated TCR beta chains appeared to be HLA-restricted, and the HLA associations seemed to be driven largely by CMV exposure. Sequencing depth was assumed to be roughly uniform across donors in the presence/absence analyses, though that assumption may not hold. A few of the identified cytomegalovirus-associated TCR beta chains were confirmed in vitro to be specific for cytomegalovirus antigens. In a later analysis, the rate of TCR association differed among HLA loci, with DRB1 alleles having the most associated TCRs and HLA-C alleles having the fewest. Several of the top co-occurrence clusters appeared to be linked to parvovirus B19, influenza, CMV and Epstein-Barr virus, according to a later analysis. A further reported finding was that TCR beta sequences accurately predicted the HLA-A and HLA-B alleles for most subjects in the first cohort. Correlated functional status among segregating V segments might reflect linkage disequilibrium, but an unknown experimental factor could not be ruled out. In an earlier analysis of approximately 600 of the donors, most TCR beta V segments were observed in productive rearrangements about 90% or about 30% of the time, broadly matching IMGT annotations. The study listed 164 TCR beta chains as associated with cytomegalovirus. At a false discovery rate of 0.05, a later analysis linked about 16,000 TCR beta sequences to specific HLA alleles. In both the original and validation cohorts, the classifier was reported to diagnose cytomegalovirus status with high specificity and sensitivity.

The sequence came from a man aged 18 to 35 in good health and CMV-seronegative. This chain joins TRBV6-1 to TRBJ1-1, with the D gene call left open. The sample comprised PBMCs. The sequenced DNA is TGTGCCAGCAGTGAGAGGGAGAGGAACACTGAAGCTTTCTTT. Its translation is CASSERERNTEAFF.